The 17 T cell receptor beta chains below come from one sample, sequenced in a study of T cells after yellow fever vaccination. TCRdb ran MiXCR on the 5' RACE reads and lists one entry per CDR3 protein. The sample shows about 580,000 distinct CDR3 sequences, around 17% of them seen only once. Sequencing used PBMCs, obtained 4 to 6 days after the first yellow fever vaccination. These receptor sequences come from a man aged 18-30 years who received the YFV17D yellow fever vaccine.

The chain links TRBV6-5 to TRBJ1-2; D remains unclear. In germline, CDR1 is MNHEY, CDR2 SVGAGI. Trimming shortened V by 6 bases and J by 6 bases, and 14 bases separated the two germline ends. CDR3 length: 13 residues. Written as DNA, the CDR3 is TGTGCCAGCAGGACCGGCTCAAGGGATGGCTACACCTTC. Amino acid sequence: CASRTGSRDGYTF.

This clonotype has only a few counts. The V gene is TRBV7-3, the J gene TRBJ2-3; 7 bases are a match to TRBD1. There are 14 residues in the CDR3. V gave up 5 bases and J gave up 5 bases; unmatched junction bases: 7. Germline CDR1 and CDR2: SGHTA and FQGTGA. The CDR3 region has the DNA TGTGCCAGCAGCCTCTATGGGGACAGAGATACGCAGTATTTT. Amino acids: CASSLYGDRDTQYF.

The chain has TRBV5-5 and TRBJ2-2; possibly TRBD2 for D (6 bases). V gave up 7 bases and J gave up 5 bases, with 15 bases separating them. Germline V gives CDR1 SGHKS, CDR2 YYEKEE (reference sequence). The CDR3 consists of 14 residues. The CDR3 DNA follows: TGTGCCAGCGGTTGGCGGGGCCTGACCGGGGAGCTGTTTTTT. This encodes CASGWRGLTGELFF.

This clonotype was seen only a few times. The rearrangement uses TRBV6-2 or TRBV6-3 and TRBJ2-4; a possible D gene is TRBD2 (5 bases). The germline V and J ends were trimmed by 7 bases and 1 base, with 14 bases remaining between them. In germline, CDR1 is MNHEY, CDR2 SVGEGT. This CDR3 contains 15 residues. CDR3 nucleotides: TGTGCCAGCACCACTAGAGCCGGGGCCAAAAACATTCAGTACTTC. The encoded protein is CASTTRAGAKNIQYF.

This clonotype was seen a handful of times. The CDR3 DNA follows: TGTGCCAGCAGTTTAGTGGGGGGACAGGGGATTTATGGCTACACCTTC. Its protein is CASSLVGGQGIYGYTF. The genes are TRBV28 and TRBJ1-2, with 10 bases identical to TRBD1. The CDR3 length is 16 residues. CDR1 is MDHEN and CDR2 is SYDVKM in the germline V gene. V was clipped by 2 bases and J by 5 bases; unmatched bases: 8.

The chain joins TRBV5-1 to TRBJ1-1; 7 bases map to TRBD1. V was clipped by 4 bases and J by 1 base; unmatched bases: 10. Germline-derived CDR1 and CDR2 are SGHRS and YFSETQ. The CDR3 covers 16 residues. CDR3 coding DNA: TGCGCCAGCAGCCCCACGCCAGGGGGGACGAACACTGAAGCTTTCTTT. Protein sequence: CASSPTPGGTNTEAFF.

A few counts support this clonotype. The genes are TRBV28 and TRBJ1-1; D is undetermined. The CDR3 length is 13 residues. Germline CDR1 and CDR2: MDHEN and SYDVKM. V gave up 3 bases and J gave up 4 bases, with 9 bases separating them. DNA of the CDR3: TGTGCCAGCAGTTTGCGGGTTGGCACTGAAGCTTTCTTT. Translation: CASSLRVGTEAFF.

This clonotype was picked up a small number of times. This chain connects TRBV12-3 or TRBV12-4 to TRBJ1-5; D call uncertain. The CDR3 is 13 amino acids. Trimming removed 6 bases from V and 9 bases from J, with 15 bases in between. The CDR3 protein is CASSWADIMPQHF. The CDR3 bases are TGTGCCAGCAGCTGGGCCGATATCATGCCCCAGCATTTT.

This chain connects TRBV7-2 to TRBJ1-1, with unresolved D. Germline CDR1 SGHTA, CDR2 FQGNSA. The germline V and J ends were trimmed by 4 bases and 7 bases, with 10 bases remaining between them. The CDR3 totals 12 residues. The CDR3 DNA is TGTGCCAGCAGCTCTAGTGTGGGTGAAGCTTTCTTT. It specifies CASSSSVGEAFF.

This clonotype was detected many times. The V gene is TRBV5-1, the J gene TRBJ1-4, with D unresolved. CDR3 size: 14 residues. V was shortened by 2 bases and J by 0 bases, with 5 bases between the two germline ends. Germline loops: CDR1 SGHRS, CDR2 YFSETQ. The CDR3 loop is CASSFDATNEKLFF. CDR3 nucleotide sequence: TGCGCCAGCAGCTTTGATGCAACTAATGAAAAACTGTTTTTT. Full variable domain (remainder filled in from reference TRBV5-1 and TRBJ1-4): KAGVTQTPRYLIKTRGQQVTLSCSPISGHRSVSWYQQTPGQGLQFLFEYFSETQRNKGNFPGRFSGRQFSNSRSEMNVSTLELGDSALYLCASSFDATNEKLFFGSGTQLSVL.

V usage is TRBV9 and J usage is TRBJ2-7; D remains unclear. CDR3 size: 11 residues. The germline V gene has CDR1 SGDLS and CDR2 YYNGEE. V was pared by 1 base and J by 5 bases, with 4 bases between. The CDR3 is CASSVWNEQYF. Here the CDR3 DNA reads TGTGCCAGCAGCGTATGGAACGAGCAGTACTTC.

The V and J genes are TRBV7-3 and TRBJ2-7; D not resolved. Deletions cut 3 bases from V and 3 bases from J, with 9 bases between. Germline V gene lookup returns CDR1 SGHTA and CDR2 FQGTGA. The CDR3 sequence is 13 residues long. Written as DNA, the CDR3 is TGTGCCAGCAGCTTCGCTAGGTTCTACGAGCAGTACTTC. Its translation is CASSFARFYEQYF.

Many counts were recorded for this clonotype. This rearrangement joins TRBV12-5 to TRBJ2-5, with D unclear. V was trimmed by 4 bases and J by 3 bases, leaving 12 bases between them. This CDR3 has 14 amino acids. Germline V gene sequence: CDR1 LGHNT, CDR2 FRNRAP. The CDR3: CASGSRPLEETQYF. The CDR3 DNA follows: TGTGCTAGTGGTTCCCGACCCCTGGAAGAGACCCAGTACTTC. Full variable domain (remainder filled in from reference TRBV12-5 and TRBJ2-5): DARVTQTPRHKVTEMGQEVTMRCQPILGHNTVFWYRQTMMQGLELLAYFRNRAPLDDSGMPKDRFSAEMPDATLATLKIQPSEPRDSAVYFCASGSRPLEETQYFGPGTRLLVL.

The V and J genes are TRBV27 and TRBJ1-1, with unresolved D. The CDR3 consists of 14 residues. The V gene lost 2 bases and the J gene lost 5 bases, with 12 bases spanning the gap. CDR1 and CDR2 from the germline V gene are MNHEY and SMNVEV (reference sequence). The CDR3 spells CASSLSKGGTEAFF. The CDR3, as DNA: TGTGCCAGCAGTTTAAGTAAGGGTGGAACTGAAGCTTTCTTT.

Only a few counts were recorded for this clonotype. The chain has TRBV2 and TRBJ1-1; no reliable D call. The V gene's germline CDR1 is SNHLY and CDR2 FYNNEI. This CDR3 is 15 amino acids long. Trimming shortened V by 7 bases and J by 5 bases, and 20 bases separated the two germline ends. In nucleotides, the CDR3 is TGTGCCAGCAAGATCTCGGTAGAGACGGGAACTGAAGCTTTCTTT. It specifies CASKISVETGTEAFF. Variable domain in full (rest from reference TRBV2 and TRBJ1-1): EPEVTQTPSHQVTQMGQEVILRCVPISNHLYFYWYRQILGQKVEFLVSFYNNEISEKSEIFDDQFSVERPDGSNFTLKIRSTKLEDSAMYFCASKISVETGTEAFFGQGTRLTVV.

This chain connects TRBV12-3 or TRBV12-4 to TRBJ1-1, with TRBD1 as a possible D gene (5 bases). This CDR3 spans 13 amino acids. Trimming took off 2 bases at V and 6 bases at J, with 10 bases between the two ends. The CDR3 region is CASSLTGTPEAFF. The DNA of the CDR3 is TGTGCCAGCAGTTTAACCGGGACCCCTGAAGCTTTCTTT.

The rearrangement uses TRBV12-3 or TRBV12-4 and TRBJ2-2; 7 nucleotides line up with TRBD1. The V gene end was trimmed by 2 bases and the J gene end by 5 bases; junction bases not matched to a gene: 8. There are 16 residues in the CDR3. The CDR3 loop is CASSLNRGRGTGELFF. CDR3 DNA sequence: TGTGCCAGCAGTTTAAACAGGGGAAGGGGGACCGGGGAGCTGTTTTTT.